This TCR beta chain was identified during a study of PD-1 blockade in classical Hodgkin lymphoma. Broader study findings: Newly diagnosed patients and complete responders had comparable diversity at baseline.

This clone was seen a handful of times. Its antigen is not known. This sample's time point: cycle 4 day 1 (C4D1), after less than 7 weeks of nivolumab. Every patient was affected by relapse after autologous stem cell transplantation, while exposure to brentuximab vedotin was not uniform. Assay: immunoSEQ multiplex PCR; the TCRdb copy retains only in-frame clones and omits some. The table lists tens of thousands of clones, roughly two thirds of them singletons. The length of the CDR3 is 14 residues. Germline-derived CDR1 and CDR2 are GTSNPN and SVGIG (reference sequence). The sample here was peripheral blood mononuclear cells (PBMCs), taken before the fourth cycle of nivolumab. The chain links TRBV30 to TRBJ2-2, with D perhaps matching TRBD2 (5 bases). The TCR sequence derives from a human donor with classical Hodgkin lymphoma. As DNA, the CDR3 is TGTGCACTCACGAGGGATTCGGGCACCGGGGAGCTGTTTTTT. Its translation: CALTRDSGTGELFF.